These T cell receptor beta chains were read from a single sample in a study of beta chain features in type 1 diabetes. TCRdb's copy holds only in-frame clones and misses some; the assay was immunoSEQ multiplex PCR. The sample records roughly 100,000 clones, about 26% being singletons. Sample: central memory CD4+ T cells from blood. The receptor source for this set is a young woman with type 1 diabetes. Each CDR3 is given with its conserved first and last residue. Each record gives: D gene, J gene, V gene, clone size, CDR3 DNA, CDR3 protein. The D gene is left open where the match is weak. Size is stated for part of the rows, as once, few or many counts, or as a class when the clone is expanded.

D: -; J: TRBJ1-2; V: TRBV7-2; size: once; DNA: TGTGCCAGCAGCTTAGCGATGGCAGGGATGGCTACCCGTCGCTACACCTTC; CDR3: CASSLAMAGMATRRYTF
D: TRBD2; J: TRBJ2-1; V: TRBV5-5; size: -; DNA: TGTGCCAGCAGCGTTGCCGGGAGGTCCTACAATGAGCAGTTCTTC; CDR3: CASSVAGRSYNEQFF
D: -; J: TRBJ2-3; V: TRBV30; size: -; DNA: TGTGCCTCCGGGGTCGGGGATACGCAGTATTTT; CDR3: CASGVGDTQYF
D: TRBD1; J: TRBJ2-5; V: TRBV29-1; size: few; DNA: TGCAGCGTAGCGGACAGGGGAGGAGAGACCCAGTACTTC; CDR3: CSVADRGGETQYF
D: TRBD2; J: TRBJ2-5; V: TRBV11-2; size: -; DNA: TGTGCCAGCAGCCCTAGCGGGAGGGCCGGGGAGACCCAGTACTTC; CDR3: CASSPSGRAGETQYF
D: -; J: TRBJ1-1; V: TRBV6-6; size: -; DNA: TGTGCCAGCTCTGGGGGCGGCTGGGCTTTCTTT; CDR3: CASSGGGWAFF
D: TRBD1; J: TRBJ1-2; V: TRBV11-2; size: -; DNA: TGTGCCAGCAGCTCACCCCCGCCGGGACAGGGAAACTATGGCTACACCTTC; CDR3: CASSSPPPGQGNYGYTF
D: TRBD1; J: TRBJ1-1; V: TRBV5-4; size: few; DNA: TGTGCCAGCAGCGTGACAGGGAAGAACACTGAAGCTTTCTTT; CDR3: CASSVTGKNTEAFF
D: -; J: TRBJ2-5; V: TRBV14; size: few; DNA: TGTGCCAGCAGCCAATGGGTGGGAGCTGGCGAGACCCAGTACTTC; CDR3: CASSQWVGAGETQYF
D: -; J: TRBJ1-1; V: TRBV5-6; size: -; DNA: TGTGCCAGCAGCTTTCAAACAGGGACTACCGCTTTCTTT; CDR3: CASSFQTGTTAFF
D: TRBD2; J: TRBJ2-1; V: TRBV30; size: few; DNA: TGTGCCTGCTTCCAGCGGGAGAAGTACAATGAGCAGTTCTTC; CDR3: CACFQREKYNEQFF
D: TRBD1; J: TRBJ2-7; V: TRBV7-3; size: -; DNA: TGTGCCAGCAGCTCAGACAGGGGGCGGGAGCAGTACTTC; CDR3: CASSSDRGREQYF
D: -; J: TRBJ1-5; V: TRBV19; size: -; DNA: TGTGCCAGTAGCGCAGATAGCAATCAGCCCCAGCATTTT; CDR3: CASSADSNQPQHF
D: -; J: TRBJ2-3; V: TRBV18; size: few; DNA: TGTGCCAGCTCGAATCCTCCAGGGTACACAGATACGCAGTATTTT; CDR3: CASSNPPGYTDTQYF
D: -; J: TRBJ2-2; V: TRBV27; size: few; DNA: TGTGCCACCAGCCTCGGGAACACCGGGGAGCTGTTTTTT; CDR3: CATSLGNTGELFF
D: -; J: TRBJ1-5; V: TRBV30; size: few; DNA: TGTGCCTGGAGTGTCGGTAGCAATCAGCCCCAGCATTTT; CDR3: CAWSVGSNQPQHF
D: TRBD1; J: TRBJ2-1; V: TRBV18; size: -; DNA: TGTGCCAGCTCAGGACAGGGGAACAATGAGCAGTTCTTC; CDR3: CASSGQGNNEQFF
D: TRBD1; J: TRBJ2-7; V: TRBV11-1; size: many; DNA: TGTGCCAGCAGCCCAACTGGGACAGGGGAAGGGGAGCAGTACTTC; CDR3: CASSPTGTGEGEQYF
D: TRBD2; J: TRBJ2-5; V: TRBV30; size: -; DNA: TGTGCCTGGAAAGGACTAGCGGGAGGGCCCTTCCAAGAGACCCAGTACTTC; CDR3: CAWKGLAGGPFQETQYF
D: TRBD1; J: TRBJ2-5; V: TRBV7-9; size: few; DNA: TGTGCCAGCAGCCCCCCAGGGGGGACCCAGTACTTC; CDR3: CASSPPGGTQYF
D: -; J: TRBJ2-7; V: TRBV30; size: few; DNA: TGTGCCTGGAGTATAGGCGGCGAGCAGTACTTC; CDR3: CAWSIGGEQYF
D: -; J: TRBJ1-1; V: TRBV6-6; size: few; DNA: TGTGCCAGCAGTAGACAGCTAGCGGGGAACACTGAAGCTTTCTTT; CDR3: CASSRQLAGNTEAFF
D: TRBD1; J: TRBJ1-2; V: TRBV28; size: -; DNA: TGTGCCAGCAGTCCCCACAGGGGGGACTATGGCTACACCTTC; CDR3: CASSPHRGDYGYTF
D: TRBD2; J: TRBJ2-3; V: TRBV28; size: -; DNA: TGTGCCAGCAGTCGGAGGTACCTAGCGGGATCCACCCGCACAGATACGCAGTATTTT; CDR3: CASSRRYLAGSTRTDTQYF
D: -; J: TRBJ1-5; V: TRBV30; size: many; DNA: TGTGCCTGGAGTGGACAGTACAATCAGCCCCAGCATTTT; CDR3: CAWSGQYNQPQHF
D: TRBD1; J: TRBJ2-2; V: TRBV5-1; size: -; DNA: TGCGCCAGCAGTTCACAGGGGCCCGGGGAGCTGTTTTTT; CDR3: CASSSQGPGELFF
D: -; J: TRBJ1-2; V: TRBV11-2; size: -; DNA: TGTGCCAGCAGCTTAGGGCAAGACAGTGGCCGCGTCCACACCTTC; CDR3: CASSLGQDSGRVHTF
D: -; J: TRBJ1-5; V: TRBV6-6; size: few; DNA: TGTGCCAGCAGTACAGGGAGGGCCCAGCATTTT; CDR3: CASSTGRAQHF
D: -; J: TRBJ1-1; V: TRBV5-1; size: many; DNA: TGCGCCAGCAGCTCTCGAGGGTCGGACACTGAAGCTTTCTTT; CDR3: CASSSRGSDTEAFF
D: TRBD1; J: TRBJ2-5; V: TRBV25-1; size: many; DNA: TGTGCCAGCAGTGTCGGGACAGCTATAGAGACCCAGTACTTC; CDR3: CASSVGTAIETQYF
D: -; J: TRBJ1-5; V: TRBV7-2; size: -; DNA: TGTGCCAGCAGCTTTCGGGCAGGGGGCAATCAGCCCCAGCATTTT; CDR3: CASSFRAGGNQPQHF
D: -; J: TRBJ2-5; V: TRBV20-1; size: few; DNA: TGCAGTGCTTCGCAGGGGGAGACCCAGTACTTC; CDR3: CSASQGETQYF
D: TRBD1; J: TRBJ2-7; V: TRBV9; size: -; DNA: TGTGCCAGCAGCCAATACAGGGGGCTTAGCCCGACCTACGAGCAGTACTTC; CDR3: CASSQYRGLSPTYEQYF
D: -; J: TRBJ2-7; V: TRBV28; size: few; DNA: TGTGCCAGCTCAGGGGTATACGACGAGCAGTACTTC; CDR3: CASSGVYDEQYF
D: TRBD1; J: TRBJ2-6; V: TRBV4-2; size: -; DNA: TGTGCCAGCTCCGGGACAGGTGACTCTGGGGCCAACGTCCTGACTTTC; CDR3: CASSGTGDSGANVLTF
D: TRBD2; J: TRBJ2-1; V: TRBV29-1; size: -; DNA: TGCAGCGTTGGGCAGCGGGGTGGCTACAATGAGCAGTTCTTC; CDR3: CSVGQRGGYNEQFF
D: -; J: TRBJ1-2; V: TRBV6-6; size: -; DNA: TGTGCCAGCAGTTTGGGGGCATCGGGGGGCTACACCTTC; CDR3: CASSLGASGGYTF
D: TRBD1; J: TRBJ2-5; V: TRBV2; size: -; DNA: TGTGCCAGCAGTGAACCTACAGGGGCAGGAGAGACCCAGTACTTC; CDR3: CASSEPTGAGETQYF
D: TRBD2; J: TRBJ2-2; V: TRBV6-5; size: -; DNA: TGTGCCAGCAGGAGTCTAGCGGGGTCCGGGGAGCTGTTTTTT; CDR3: CASRSLAGSGELFF
D: TRBD2; J: TRBJ2-5; V: TRBV7-9; size: -; DNA: TGTGCCAGCGGAGGACCCGGACTAGCGGGCGGCGAGACCCAGTACTTC; CDR3: CASGGPGLAGGETQYF
D: TRBD2; J: TRBJ2-3; V: TRBV2; size: -; DNA: TGTGCCAGCAAGAGGGAGCGGGAGTTGAACCCAGATACGCAGTATTTT; CDR3: CASKRERELNPDTQYF
D: TRBD1; J: TRBJ1-2; V: TRBV11-1; size: few; DNA: TGTGCCAGCAGCTTAGTAGGGACAGGGGAAGGCTATGGCTACACCTTC; CDR3: CASSLVGTGEGYGYTF
D: -; J: TRBJ1-3; V: TRBV5-1; size: -; DNA: TGCGCCAGCAGCACCGACAGTGGAAACACCATATATTTT; CDR3: CASSTDSGNTIYF
D: -; J: TRBJ2-1; V: TRBV7-2; size: few; DNA: TGTGCCAGCAGCCAGGGGTGGTATGAGCAGTTCTTC; CDR3: CASSQGWYEQFF
D: -; J: TRBJ2-1; V: TRBV5-4; size: few; DNA: TGTGCCAGCCGCTCGACAAGCTCCTACAATGAGCAGTTCTTC; CDR3: CASRSTSSYNEQFF
D: -; J: TRBJ2-5; V: TRBV30; size: few; DNA: TGTGCCTCCAGGGCCCGGGAGACCCAGTACTTC; CDR3: CASRARETQYF
D: TRBD2; J: TRBJ2-3; V: TRBV2; size: few; DNA: TGTGCCAGCGGGCGGGAGGGCCATGGCGATACGCAGTATTTT; CDR3: CASGREGHGDTQYF
D: -; J: TRBJ1-2; V: TRBV19; size: -; DNA: TGTGCCAGTAGTGGGGCAGGGGCTAACTATGGCTACACCTTC; CDR3: CASSGAGANYGYTF
D: TRBD1; J: TRBJ2-7; V: TRBV27; size: -; DNA: TGTGCCAGCAGTTTCGGGACAGGAACACCCTACGAGCAGTACTTC; CDR3: CASSFGTGTPYEQYF
D: -; J: TRBJ2-4; V: TRBV27; size: -; DNA: TGTGCCAGCAGTTTAACCCCTCCCTATCCAGGGGATATAGCCAAAAACATTCAGTACTTC; CDR3: CASSLTPPYPGDIAKNIQYF
D: -; J: TRBJ2-2; V: TRBV11-2; size: few; DNA: TGTGCCAGCAGCTTAGGATCGGGGGGCAACGGGGAGCTGTTTTTT; CDR3: CASSLGSGGNGELFF